These 5 T cell receptor beta chains share one sample of origin, sequenced in a study of shared clonotypes between healthy human individuals. Only CD45RO-negative cells positively selected for CCR7 counted as naive CD8 cells, so terminally differentiated effector memory CD45RA+ cells were excluded. Assay used: immunoSEQ multiplex PCR; TCRdb lists only in-frame clones, some missing. This repertoire shows about 590,000 clones, around 95% found once; its top ten account for roughly 0.1%. Sequenced: naive CD8+ T cells sorted from blood. These receptors came from a woman younger than 45 in good health.

The J gene is TRBJ2-7, the V gene TRBV28; 7 nucleotides align to TRBD1. Per germline, CDR1 MDHEN and CDR2 SYDVKM. With 2 bases clipped from V and 3 bases from J, the junction kept 19 bases outside the gene matches. The CDR3 is made up of 19 amino acids. The CDR3 loop is CASSLAGSMLQGRSYEQYF. In DNA form, the CDR3 reads TGTGCCAGCAGTTTAGCCGGATCAATGTTACAGGGGAGAAGCTACGAGCAGTACTTC.

V usage is TRBV9 and J usage is TRBJ1-3, with D possibly being TRBD1 (6 bases). The germline V gene encodes CDR1 SGDLS and CDR2 YYNGEE. Deletions cut 0 bases from V and 7 bases from J, with 14 bases between. The CDR3 totals 15 residues. The CDR3 loop reads CASSVGSGASNTIYF. The CDR3 nucleotides are TGTGCCAGCAGCGTAGGTTCAGGGGCGTCCAACACCATATATTTT.

The CDR3 region has the DNA TGTGCCAGCAGTTTTTCTTTGACGTTTCCCCTCCACTTT. Translating gives CASSFSLTFPLHF. This rearrangement joins TRBV28 to TRBJ1-6; D not certain. The ends were cut back, 3 bases at V and 13 bases at J, with 13 bases in the middle. Germline-derived CDR1 and CDR2 are MDHEN and SYDVKM. The CDR3 contains 13 residues. Complete variable domain (other parts from reference TRBV28 and TRBJ1-6): DVKVTQSSRYLVKRTGEKVFLECVQDMDHENMFWYRQDPGLGLRLIYFSYDVKMKEKGDIPEGYSVSREKKERFSLILESASTNQTSMYLCASSFSLTFPLHFGNGTRLTVT.

This clone appeared a few times. CDR3 in DNA: TGTGCCAGCAGCCCGGCCTACGAGCAGTACTTC. The encoded protein is CASSPAYEQYF. This sequence joins TRBV7-9 and TRBJ2-7; no definite D call. V was shortened by 5 bases and J by 2 bases, with 4 bases between the two germline ends. The germline gives CDR1 SEHNR, CDR2 FQNEAQ (reference sequence). The CDR3 length is 11 residues.

The V gene is TRBV5-1, the J gene TRBJ1-1, with no clear D. The CDR3 covers 14 residues. Germline lookup yields CDR1 SGHRS and CDR2 YFSETQ. V lost 0 bases to trimming and J lost 1 base, with 7 bases between them. The CDR3 bases are TGCGCCAGCAGCTTGGTTGGATCGAACACTGAAGCTTTCTTT. Translation: CASSLVGSNTEAFF.